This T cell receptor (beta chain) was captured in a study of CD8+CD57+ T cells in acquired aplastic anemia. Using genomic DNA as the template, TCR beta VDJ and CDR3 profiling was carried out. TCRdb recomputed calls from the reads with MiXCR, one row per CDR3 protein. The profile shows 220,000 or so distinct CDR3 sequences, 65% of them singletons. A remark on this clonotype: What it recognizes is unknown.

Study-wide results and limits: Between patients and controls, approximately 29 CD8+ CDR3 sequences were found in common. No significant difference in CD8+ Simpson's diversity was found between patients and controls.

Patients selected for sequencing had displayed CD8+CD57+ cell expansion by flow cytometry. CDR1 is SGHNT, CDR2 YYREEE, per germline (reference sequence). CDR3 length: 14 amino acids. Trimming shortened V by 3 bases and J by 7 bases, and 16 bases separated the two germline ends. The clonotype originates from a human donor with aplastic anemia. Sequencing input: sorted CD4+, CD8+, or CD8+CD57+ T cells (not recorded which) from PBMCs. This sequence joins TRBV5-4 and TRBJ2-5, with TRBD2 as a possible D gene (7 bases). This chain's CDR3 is CASSSRGGAWTQYF. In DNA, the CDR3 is TGTGCCAGCAGCTCAAGGGGGGGGGCATGGACCCAGTACTTC.